The present entry profiles one T cell receptor (beta chain) with its context. Its recognized antigen is unknown. Per-base qualities were not stored, and no clone one base away is much larger. The data stem from a study of blood T cell repertoires in COVID-19 (TCRdb year 2020). Concerning the study at large: The collaborator samples originated in the United States, Italy and Spain and spanned the acute and convalescent phases of COVID-19. The material from the prospective study consisted of cDNA or gDNA derived from T cells, B-cell-depleted T cells, or PBMCs. Subjects who had been exposed to COVID-19, were actively infected with it, or had recovered from it provided the deeply sampled blood TCRbeta repertoires that made up the dataset. The repertoires were made available in a free public database intended to serve as a resource for research on the immune response to SARS-CoV-2. The samples were drawn from two sources: the first 160 participants of the ongoing ImmuneRACE study, and 1,200 or so subjects contributed by 6 global collaborators. The sample metadata nearly always contained a de-identified subject ID, COVID-19 status, age in years and sex. Where HLA class I and class II types were available, the types were taken from metadata supplied by the sample provider, not from assay-based typing.

Each collaborating institution followed its own protocols to collect whole blood in K2EDTA tubes. For TCRbeta analysis, collaborators shipped samples as frozen whole blood, isolated PBMCs, or DNA extracted from either of those sample types. The paper's findings and limits, for the study overall: How much clinical and demographic metadata was included differed by source and by participant, and the metadata was provided uncurated.

TCRbeta CDR3 regions were amplified from genomic DNA by means of the immunoSEQ Assay, a bias-controlled multiplex PCR. The paper's processing steps were these. The number of nucleated cells in each sample was estimated from the amplification of reference gene primers within the assay. Sequence reads were collapsed and filtered to measure the absolute abundance of every unique TCRbeta CDR3 rearrangement. For each sample, productive Simpson clonality was calculated by taking the square root of Simpson's diversity index across productive rearrangements. TCRdb retrieved this table from immuneACCESS and kept in-frame rearrangements only. Not all clones are present; in checked studies, unresolved V genes account for under half, and no reason is known for the remainder. V, J and clone size were drawn from that table, and D and trimming were deduced from the DNA. This sample is represented by some 110,000 clones; over 75% of them were singletons. Roughly 16% of the sample rests with the top ten.

Counted from cysteine to phenylalanine, this CDR3 has 14 amino acids. The read is trimmed to its CDR3 DNA, 42 bases read in frame from base 1. V and J are truncated by 2 bases and 1 base respectively, leaving an intervening sequence of 7 bases. In the germline V gene, CDR1 corresponds to SGHAT and CDR2 to FQNNGV. The V and J genes are TRBV11-2 and TRBJ2-3; 5 matching bases give a weak D call of TRBD2. The TCR originated in a man in his sixties with active or convalescent COVID-19. The specimen sequenced was peripheral blood. The CDR3 corresponds to CASSLSSGTDTQYF. The DNA reads TGTGCCAGCAGCTTAAGTAGCGGCACAGATACGCAGTATTTT. The CDR3, completed at both ends by the reference TRBV11-2 and TRBJ2-3 genes, gives the full variable domain EAGVAQSPRYKIIEKRQSVAFWCNPISGHATLYWYQQILGQGPKLLIQFQNNGVVDDSQLPKDRFSAERLKGVDSTLKIQPAKLEDSAVYLCASSLSSGTDTQYFGPGTRLTVL.